The source of this TCR beta chain is a study of cytomegalovirus exposure and HLA in healthy donors. Findings of the study overall: The classifier, whose performance was assessed in both the original and validation cohorts, reportedly diagnosed cytomegalovirus status with high specificity and sensitivity. It was found in a later analysis that first-cohort TCR clusters tended to co-occur in the roughly 120 validation repertoires. A few of the chains that were CMV-associated were confirmed in vitro to be specific for CMV antigens.

Generated by immunoSEQ multiplex PCR, the TCRdb table keeps only in-frame clones and is missing some. This sample has 200,000 to 250,000 clones, with about 90% found just once. Points on this clone: The antigen is undetermined.

Per germline, CDR1 MDHEN and CDR2 SYDVKM. CDR3 size: 16 residues. V lost 6 bases and J lost 7, with 19 bases in between. Sequenced sample: PBMCs. The V and J genes are TRBV28 and TRBJ1-6; no clear D gene. This TCR was recovered from a woman between 18 and 29 years old in good health and CMV-seronegative. CDR3: CASSPWEGLRNSPLHF. The CDR3 DNA reads TGTGCCAGCAGCCCCTGGGAGGGTTTAAGGAATTCACCCCTCCACTTT.